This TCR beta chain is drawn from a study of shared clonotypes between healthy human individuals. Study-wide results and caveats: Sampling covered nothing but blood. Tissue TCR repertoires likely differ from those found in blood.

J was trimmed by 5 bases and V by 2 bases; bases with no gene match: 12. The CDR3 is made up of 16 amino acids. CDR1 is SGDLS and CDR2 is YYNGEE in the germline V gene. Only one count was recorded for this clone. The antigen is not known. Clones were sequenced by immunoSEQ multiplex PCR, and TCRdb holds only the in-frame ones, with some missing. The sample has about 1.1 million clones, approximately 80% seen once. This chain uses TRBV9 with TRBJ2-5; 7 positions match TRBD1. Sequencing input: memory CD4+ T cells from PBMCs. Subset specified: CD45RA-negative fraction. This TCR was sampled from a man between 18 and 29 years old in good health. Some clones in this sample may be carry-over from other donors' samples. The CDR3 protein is CASSVTGMGFGETQYF. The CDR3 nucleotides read TGTGCCAGCAGCGTGACAGGGATGGGTTTTGGGGAGACCCAGTACTTC.